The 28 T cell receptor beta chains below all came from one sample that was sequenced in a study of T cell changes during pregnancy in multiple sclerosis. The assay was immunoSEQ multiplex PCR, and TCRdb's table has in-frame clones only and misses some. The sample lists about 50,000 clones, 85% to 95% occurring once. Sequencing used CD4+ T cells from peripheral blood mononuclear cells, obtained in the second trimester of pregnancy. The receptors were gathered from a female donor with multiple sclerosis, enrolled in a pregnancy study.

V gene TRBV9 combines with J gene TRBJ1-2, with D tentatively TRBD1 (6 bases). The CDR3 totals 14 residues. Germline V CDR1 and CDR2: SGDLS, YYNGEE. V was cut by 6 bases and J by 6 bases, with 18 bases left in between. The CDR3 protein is CASTTPGRGDGYTF. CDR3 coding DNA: TGTGCCAGCACCACCCCGGGGAGGGGGGATGGCTACACCTTC.

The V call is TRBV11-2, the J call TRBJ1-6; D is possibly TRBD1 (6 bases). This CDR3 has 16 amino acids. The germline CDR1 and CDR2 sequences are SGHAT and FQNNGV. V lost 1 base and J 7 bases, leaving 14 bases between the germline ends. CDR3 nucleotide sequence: TGTGCCAGCAGCTTAGCTTTCATGCAGGGGAATTCACCCCTCCACTTT. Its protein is CASSLAFMQGNSPLHF.

The DNA of the CDR3 is TGTGCCAGCAGCAATGGGGCGGGACCGACGGTGCAAGAGACCCAGTACTTC. This sequence encodes CASSNGAGPTVQETQYF. The V and J genes are TRBV5-8 and TRBJ2-5; D perhaps matches TRBD2 (6 bases). The CDR3 runs to 17 residues. Between the trimmed V and J ends, which lost 4 bases and 2 bases, there was a span of 21 bases. CDR1 SGHTS and CDR2 YDEGEE come from the germline V gene.

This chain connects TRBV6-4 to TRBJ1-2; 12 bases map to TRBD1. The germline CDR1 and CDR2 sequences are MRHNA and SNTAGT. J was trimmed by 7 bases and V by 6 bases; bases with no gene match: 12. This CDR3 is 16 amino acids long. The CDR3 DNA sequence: TGTGCCAGCAGCGCCAATCCGGGACAGGGGGCATTTGGCTACACCTTC. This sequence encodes CASSANPGQGAFGYTF.

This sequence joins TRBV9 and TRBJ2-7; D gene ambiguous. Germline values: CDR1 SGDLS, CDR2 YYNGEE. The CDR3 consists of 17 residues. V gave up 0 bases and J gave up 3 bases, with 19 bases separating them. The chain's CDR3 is CASSVGSSVNFLYEQYF. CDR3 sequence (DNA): TGTGCCAGCAGCGTAGGCTCGTCGGTCAACTTTCTCTACGAGCAGTACTTC. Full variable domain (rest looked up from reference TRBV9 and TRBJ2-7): DSGVTQTPKHLITATGQRVTLRCSPRSGDLSVYWYQQSLDQGLQFLIQYYNGEERAKGNILERFSAQQFPDLHSELNLSSLELGDSALYFCASSVGSSVNFLYEQYFGPGTRLTVT.

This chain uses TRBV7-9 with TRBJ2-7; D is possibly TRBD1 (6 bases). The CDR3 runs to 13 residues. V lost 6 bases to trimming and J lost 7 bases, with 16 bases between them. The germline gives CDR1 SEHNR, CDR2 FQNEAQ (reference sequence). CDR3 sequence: CASRITGRGEQYF. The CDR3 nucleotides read TGTGCCAGCAGGATCACAGGGCGTGGGGAGCAGTACTTC.

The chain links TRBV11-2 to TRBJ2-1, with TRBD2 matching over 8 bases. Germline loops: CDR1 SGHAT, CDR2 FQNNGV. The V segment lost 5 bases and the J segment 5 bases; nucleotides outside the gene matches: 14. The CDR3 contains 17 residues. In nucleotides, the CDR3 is TGTGCCAGCAGCAGTCGCACCCTGCCGGGGGGGGACAATGAGCAGTTCTTC. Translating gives CASSSRTLPGGDNEQFF.

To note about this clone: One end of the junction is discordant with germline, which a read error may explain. CDR3 in amino acids: CASSPDRSSYEQYF. CDR3 coding DNA: TGTGCTAGCAGCCCCGACAGGAGCTCCTACGAGCAGTACTTC. V gene TRBV7-7 combines with J gene TRBJ2-7; the D gene is possibly TRBD1 (6 bases). This CDR3 region has 14 residues. Germline loops: CDR1 SSHAT, CDR2 FNYEAQ (reference sequence). The variable domain in full, with the rest retrieved from reference TRBV7-7 and TRBJ2-7, is GAGVSQSPRYKVTKRGQDVTLRCDPISSHATLYWYQQALGQGPEFLTYFNYEAQPDKSGLPSDRFSAERPEGSISTLTIQRTEQRDSAMYRCASSPDRSSYEQYFGPGTRLTVT.

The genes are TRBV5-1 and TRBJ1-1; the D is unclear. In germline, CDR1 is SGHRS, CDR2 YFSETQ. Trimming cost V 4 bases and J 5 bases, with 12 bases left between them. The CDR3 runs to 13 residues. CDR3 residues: CASSTGGGTEAFF. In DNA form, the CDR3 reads TGCGCCAGCAGCACCGGTGGCGGGACTGAAGCTTTCTTT.

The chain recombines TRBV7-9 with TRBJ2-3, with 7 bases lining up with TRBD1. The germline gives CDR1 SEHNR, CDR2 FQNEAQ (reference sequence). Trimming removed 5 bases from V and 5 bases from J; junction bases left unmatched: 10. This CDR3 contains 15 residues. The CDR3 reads CASSVTGVSEDTQYF. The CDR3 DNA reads TGTGCCAGCAGCGTAACAGGGGTCAGTGAAGATACGCAGTATTTT.

CDR3 DNA: TGTGCCAGCAGCTTAATTAGGGGTGAGCAGTTCTTC. It encodes CASSLIRGEQFF. V is TRBV7-2 and J is TRBJ2-1; perhaps TRBD1 as D (5 bases). V lost 2 bases, J lost 9 bases, and 8 bases lay in between. The CDR3 runs 12 residues. Germline V CDR1 and CDR2: SGHTA, FQGNSA.

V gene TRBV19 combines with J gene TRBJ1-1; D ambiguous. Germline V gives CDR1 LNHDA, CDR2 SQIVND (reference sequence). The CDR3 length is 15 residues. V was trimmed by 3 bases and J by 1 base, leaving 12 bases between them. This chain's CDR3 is CASSIGRVGNTEAFF. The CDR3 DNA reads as TGTGCCAGTAGTATTGGGAGGGTTGGGAACACTGAAGCTTTCTTT.

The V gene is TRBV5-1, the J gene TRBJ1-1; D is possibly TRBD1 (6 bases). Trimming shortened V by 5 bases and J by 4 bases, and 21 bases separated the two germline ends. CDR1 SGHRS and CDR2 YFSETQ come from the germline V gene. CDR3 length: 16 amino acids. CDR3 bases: TGCGCCAGCAGGCGCTCAGACGGGACACTGGGCACTGAAGCTTTCTTT. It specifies CASRRSDGTLGTEAFF.

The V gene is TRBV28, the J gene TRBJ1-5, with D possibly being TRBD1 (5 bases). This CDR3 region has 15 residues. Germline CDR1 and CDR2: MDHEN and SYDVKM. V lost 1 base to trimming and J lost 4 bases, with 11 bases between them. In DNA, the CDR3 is TGTGCCAGCAGTTTATTTCAGGGCTTTAATCAGCCCCAGCATTTT. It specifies CASSLFQGFNQPQHF.

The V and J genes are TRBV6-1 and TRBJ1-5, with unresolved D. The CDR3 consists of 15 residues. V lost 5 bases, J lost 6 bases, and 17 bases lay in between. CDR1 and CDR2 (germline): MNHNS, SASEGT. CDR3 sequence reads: CASSQHLGFGQPQHF. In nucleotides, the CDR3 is TGTGCCAGCAGTCAACATCTGGGCTTCGGTCAGCCCCAGCATTTT.

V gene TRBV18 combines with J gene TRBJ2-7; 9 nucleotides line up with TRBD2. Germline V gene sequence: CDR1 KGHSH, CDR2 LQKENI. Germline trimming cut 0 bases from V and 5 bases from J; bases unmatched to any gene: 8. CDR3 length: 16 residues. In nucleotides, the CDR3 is TGTGCCAGCTCACCACCGAGCGGGGGGCCAGCACACGAGCAGTACTTC. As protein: CASSPPSGGPAHEQYF.

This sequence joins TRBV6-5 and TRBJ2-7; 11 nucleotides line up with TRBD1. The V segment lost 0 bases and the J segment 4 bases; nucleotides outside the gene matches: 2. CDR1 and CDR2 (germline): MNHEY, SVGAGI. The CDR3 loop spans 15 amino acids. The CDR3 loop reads CASSYSGTGGYEQYF. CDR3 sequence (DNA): TGTGCCAGCAGTTACTCTGGGACAGGGGGGTACGAGCAGTACTTC.

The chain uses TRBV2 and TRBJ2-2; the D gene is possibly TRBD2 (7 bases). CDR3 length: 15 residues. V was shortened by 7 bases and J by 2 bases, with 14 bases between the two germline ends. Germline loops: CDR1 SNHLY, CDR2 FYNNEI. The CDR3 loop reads CASNFRGANTGELFF. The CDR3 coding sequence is TGTGCCAGCAATTTCCGGGGGGCAAACACCGGGGAGCTGTTTTTT.

CDR3 sequence: CASSIPSTGELPQHF. DNA of the CDR3: TGTGCCAGTAGTATCCCCTCGACGGGAGAACTGCCCCAGCATTTT. This chain connects TRBV19 to TRBJ1-5; D is unresolved. Trimming pared 3 bases from V and 9 bases from J, leaving 18 bases between. CDR1 LNHDA and CDR2 SQIVND come from the germline V gene (reference sequence). The CDR3 loop spans 15 amino acids.

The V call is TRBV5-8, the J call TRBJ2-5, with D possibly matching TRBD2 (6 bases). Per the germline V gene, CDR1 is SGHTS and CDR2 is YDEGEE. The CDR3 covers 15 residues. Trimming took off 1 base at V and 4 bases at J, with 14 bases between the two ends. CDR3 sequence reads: CASSLMGGGGETQYF. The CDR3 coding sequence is TGTGCCAGCAGCTTGATGGGAGGAGGAGGAGAGACCCAGTACTTC. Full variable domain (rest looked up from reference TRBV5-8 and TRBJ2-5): EAGVTQSPTHLIKTRGQQATLRCSPISGHTSVYWYQQALGLGLQFLLWYDEGEERNRGNFPPRFSGRQFPNYSSELNVNALELEDSALYLCASSLMGGGGETQYFGPGTRLLVL.

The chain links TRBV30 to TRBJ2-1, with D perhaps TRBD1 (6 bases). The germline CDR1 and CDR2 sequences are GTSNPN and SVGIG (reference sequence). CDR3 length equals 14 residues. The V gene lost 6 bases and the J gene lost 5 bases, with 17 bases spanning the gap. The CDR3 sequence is CACPRQGNDNEQFF. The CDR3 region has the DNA TGTGCCTGTCCCCGGCAGGGGAACGACAATGAGCAGTTCTTC.

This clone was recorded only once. The CDR3 here is CASSRFNRNYGYTF. The CDR3 DNA sequence: TGTGCCAGCAGCCGGTTTAATCGTAACTATGGCTACACCTTC. V usage is TRBV7-8 and J usage is TRBJ1-2; no firm D call. The CDR3 length is 14 residues. V was trimmed by 5 bases and J by 1 base, leaving 11 bases between them. Germline loops: CDR1 SGHVS, CDR2 FQNEAQ. The complete variable domain, with remaining parts taken from reference TRBV7-8 and TRBJ1-2, reads GAGVSQSPRYKVAKRGQDVALRCDPISGHVSLFWYQQALGQGPEFLTYFQNEAQLDKSGLPSDRFFAERPEGSVSTLKIQRTQQEDSAVYLCASSRFNRNYGYTFGSGTRLTVV.

CDR3 residues: CASSDLVAGGSYSDTQYF. The CDR3 DNA follows: TGTGCCAGCAGTGATTTAGTAGCGGGGGGGTCTTACTCAGATACGCAGTATTTT. V usage is TRBV6-1 and J usage is TRBJ2-3; 11 bases agree with TRBD2. This CDR3 is 18 amino acids long. CDR1 is MNHNS, CDR2 SASEGT, per germline. V lost 3 bases to trimming and J lost 4 bases; unmatched junction nucleotides: 12.

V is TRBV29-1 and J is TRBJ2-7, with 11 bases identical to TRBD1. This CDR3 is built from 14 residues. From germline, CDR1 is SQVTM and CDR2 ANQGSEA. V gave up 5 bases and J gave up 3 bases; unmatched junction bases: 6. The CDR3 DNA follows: TGCAGCGTTAAGGACAGGGGGCGCGTCTACGAGCAGTACTTC. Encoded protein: CSVKDRGRVYEQYF.

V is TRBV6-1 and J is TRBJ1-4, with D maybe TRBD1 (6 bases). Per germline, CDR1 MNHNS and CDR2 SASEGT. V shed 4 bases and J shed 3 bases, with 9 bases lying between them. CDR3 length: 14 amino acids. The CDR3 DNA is TGTGCCAGCAGTGTGGGACACCCTAATGAAAAACTGTTTTTT. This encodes CASSVGHPNEKLFF.

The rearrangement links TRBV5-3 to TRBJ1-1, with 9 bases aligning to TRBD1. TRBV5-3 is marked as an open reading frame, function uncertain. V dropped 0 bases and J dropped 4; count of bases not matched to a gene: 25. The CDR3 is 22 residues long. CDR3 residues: CARSLGLKGQGEGRDRVTEAFF. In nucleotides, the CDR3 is TGTGCCAGAAGCTTGGGGTTGAAGGGACAGGGAGAAGGAAGGGATAGGGTCACTGAAGCTTTCTTT.

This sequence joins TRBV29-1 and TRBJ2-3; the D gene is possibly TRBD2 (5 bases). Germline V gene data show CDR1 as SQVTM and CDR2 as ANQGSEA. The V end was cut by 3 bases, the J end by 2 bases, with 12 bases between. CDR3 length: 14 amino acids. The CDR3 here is CSVEPADHTDTQYF. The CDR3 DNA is TGCAGCGTTGAGCCAGCGGATCACACAGATACGCAGTATTTT.

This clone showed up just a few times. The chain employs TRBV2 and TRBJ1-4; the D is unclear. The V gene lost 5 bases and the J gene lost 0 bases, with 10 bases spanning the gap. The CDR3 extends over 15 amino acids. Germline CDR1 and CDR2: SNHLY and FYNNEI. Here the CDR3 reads CASSPNLATNEKLFF. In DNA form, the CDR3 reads TGTGCCAGCAGTCCGAATTTAGCAACTAATGAAAAACTGTTTTTT.